This T cell receptor beta chain was sequenced during a study of blood T cell repertoires in COVID-19. About the research overall: Samples came from the United States, Italy and Spain, spanning acute and convalescent COVID-19. PBMCs, B-cell-depleted T cells, or T cells were the source of the cDNA or gDNA that made up the material.

This clone is a singleton in its sample. V was clipped by 7 bases and J by 4 bases, with 13 bases between them. The CDR3 is made up of 13 amino acids. In the authors' methods: The assay estimated nucleated cells by amplifying reference gene primers. Sequencing was performed with immunoSEQ multiplex PCR; in TCRdb, only in-frame clones are kept and a portion is missing. D and trimming were read from the DNA, whereas the V and J calls and clone size are those reported in that table. This repertoire shows 80,000 to 95,000 clones, roughly 84% found once; its top ten account for approximately 21%. The rearrangement uses TRBV12-3 or TRBV12-4 and TRBJ1-2; no definite D call. Sequencing was performed on peripheral blood. The origin of this receptor is a woman older than 75 in a cohort sampled during active or convalescent COVID-19. The CDR3 region has the DNA TGTGCCAGCACCGCGCTCGGGATCTATGGCTACACCTTC. This gives the protein CASTALGIYGYTF.